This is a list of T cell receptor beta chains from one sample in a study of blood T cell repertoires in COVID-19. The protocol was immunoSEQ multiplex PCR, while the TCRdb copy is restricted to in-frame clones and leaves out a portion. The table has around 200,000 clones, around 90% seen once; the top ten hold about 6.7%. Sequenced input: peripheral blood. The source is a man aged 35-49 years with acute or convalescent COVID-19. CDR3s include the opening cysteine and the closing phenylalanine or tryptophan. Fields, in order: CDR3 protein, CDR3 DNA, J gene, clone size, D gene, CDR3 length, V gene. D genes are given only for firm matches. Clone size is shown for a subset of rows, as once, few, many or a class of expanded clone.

CDR3: CASIPGTLAQGTQYF; DNA: TGTGCCAGCATTCCCGGGACTCTGGCCCAGGGTACCCAGTACTTC; J: TRBJ2-5; size: -; D: -; length: 15; V: TRBV2
CDR3: CAWVGQMNTGELFF; DNA: TGTGCCTGGGTGGGACAAATGAACACCGGGGAGCTGTTTTTT; J: TRBJ2-2; size: -; D: -; length: 14; V: TRBV30
CDR3: CASSQGSGGNQETQYF; DNA: TGTGCCAGCAGCCAAGGCAGCGGGGGCAACCAAGAGACCCAGTACTTC; J: TRBJ2-5; size: -; D: TRBD2; length: 16; V: TRBV14
CDR3: CASSAYGTGERYF; DNA: TGTGCCAGCAGCGCCTACGGGACAGGGGAACGGTACTTC; J: TRBJ2-7; size: -; D: TRBD1; length: 13; V: TRBV11-3
CDR3: CASSVDGRSGNTIYF; DNA: TGTGCCAGCAGCGTAGATGGGAGATCTGGAAACACCATATATTTT; J: TRBJ1-3; size: -; D: -; length: 15; V: TRBV9
CDR3: CASSFGPSGGWEQFF; DNA: TGTGCCAGCAGCTTTGGTCCTAGCGGGGGTTGGGAGCAGTTCTTC; J: TRBJ2-1; size: few; D: TRBD2; length: 15; V: TRBV5-5
CDR3: CASSPRDSSYEQYF; DNA: TGTGCCAGCAGCCCCCGGGACAGCTCCTACGAGCAGTACTTC; J: TRBJ2-7; size: once; D: TRBD1; length: 14; V: TRBV7-9
CDR3: CASRKLQGADAFF; DNA: TGTGCCAGCAGGAAACTCCAGGGGGCTGACGCTTTCTTT; J: TRBJ1-1; size: -; D: TRBD1; length: 13; V: TRBV6-5
CDR3: CASSIGQYASPLHF; DNA: TGTGCCAGCAGCATCGGACAGTATGCTTCACCCCTCCACTTT; J: TRBJ1-6; size: -; D: -; length: 14; V: TRBV27
CDR3: CASNPGGGTPHGYTF; DNA: TGTGCCAGCAACCCCGGGGGGGGCACGCCGCATGGCTACACCTTC; J: TRBJ1-2; size: -; D: -; length: 15; V: TRBV5-6
CDR3: CASSFGQGYAGELFF; DNA: TGCGCCAGCAGCTTTGGCCAGGGGTACGCCGGGGAGCTGTTTTTT; J: TRBJ2-2; size: -; D: -; length: 15; V: TRBV5-1
CDR3: CASSEVRVFRDGYTF; DNA: TGTGCCAGCAGTGAAGTCCGAGTCTTTCGGGATGGCTACACCTTC; J: TRBJ1-2; size: -; D: -; length: 15; V: TRBV6-1
CDR3: CASGLEAYTEAFF; DNA: TGTGCCAGCGGGCTGGAAGCATACACTGAAGCTTTCTTT; J: TRBJ1-1; size: -; D: -; length: 13; V: TRBV6-5
CDR3: CASSSRASSTDTQYF; DNA: TGTGCCAGCAGTTCGAGGGCTTCTAGCACAGATACGCAGTATTTT; J: TRBJ2-3; size: -; D: -; length: 15; V: TRBV6-5
CDR3: CAISDSSDSSYEQYF; DNA: TGTGCCATCAGTGATTCGTCGGACAGCAGCTACGAGCAGTACTTC; J: TRBJ2-7; size: -; D: -; length: 15; V: TRBV10-3
CDR3: CASGLVGGAKAFF; DNA: TGTGCTAGTGGTTTGGTCGGGGGGGCAAAAGCTTTCTTT; J: TRBJ1-1; size: once; D: -; length: 13; V: TRBV12-5
CDR3: CASSIFGQGFQPQHF; DNA: TGTGCCAGTAGTATATTCGGGCAGGGTTTTCAGCCCCAGCATTTT; J: TRBJ1-5; size: -; D: -; length: 15; V: TRBV19
CDR3: CAWSGPGTNEKLFF; DNA: TGTGCCTGGAGTGGGCCAGGAACGAATGAAAAACTGTTTTTT; J: TRBJ1-4; size: -; D: -; length: 14; V: TRBV30
CDR3: CASSLRFGGDRQETQYF; DNA: TGTGCCAGCAGTTTAAGGTTTGGGGGGGACCGACAAGAGACCCAGTACTTC; J: TRBJ2-5; size: -; D: TRBD2; length: 17; V: TRBV27
CDR3: CASSFLEAGGEETQYF; DNA: TGTGCCAGCAGTTTTCTGGAGGCGGGGGGGGAAGAGACCCAGTACTTC; J: TRBJ2-5; size: -; D: TRBD2; length: 16; V: TRBV11-2
CDR3: CASSLQAGGPFEQYF; DNA: TGTGCCAGCAGTCTACAAGCGGGGGGGCCGTTTGAGCAGTACTTC; J: TRBJ2-7; size: -; D: TRBD2; length: 15; V: TRBV27
CDR3: CASSPVTKAAEQFF; DNA: TGTGCCAGCTCACCGGTAACCAAGGCGGCTGAGCAGTTCTTC; J: TRBJ2-1; size: -; D: -; length: 14; V: TRBV18
CDR3: CASSGDPPGLRGGVPSSYNEQFF; DNA: TGTGCCAGCAGTGGGGACCCCCCCGGCTTGCGGGGGGGCGTTCCAAGCTCCTACAATGAGCAGTTCTTC; J: TRBJ2-1; size: -; D: TRBD2; length: 23; V: TRBV2
CDR3: CASSDGGGPLHF; DNA: TGTGCCAGCAGTGATGGGGGCGGGCCCCTCCACTTT; J: TRBJ1-6; size: once; D: -; length: 12; V: TRBV2
CDR3: CASSPDRALGQPQHF; DNA: TGTGCCAGCAGTCCGGACAGGGCCTTGGGTCAGCCCCAGCATTTT; J: TRBJ1-5; size: -; D: TRBD1; length: 15; V: TRBV2
CDR3: CASSQDTPWRNEQFF; DNA: TGTGCCAGCAGCCAAGATACACCCTGGAGGAATGAGCAGTTCTTC; J: TRBJ2-1; size: once; D: -; length: 15; V: TRBV3-1/TRBV3-2
CDR3: CASSSLRDNQETQYF; DNA: TGTGCCAGCAGTTCGCTCCGGGACAACCAAGAGACCCAGTACTTC; J: TRBJ2-5; size: -; D: -; length: 15; V: TRBV6-2/TRBV6-3
CDR3: CASSLQGVNQPQHF; DNA: TGTGCCAGCAGTCTACAGGGAGTCAATCAGCCCCAGCATTTT; J: TRBJ1-5; size: -; D: -; length: 14; V: TRBV27
CDR3: CASRTGTNTGELFF; DNA: TGTGCCAGCCGGACAGGGACGAACACCGGGGAGCTGTTTTTT; J: TRBJ2-2; size: -; D: TRBD1; length: 14; V: TRBV11-2
CDR3: CASSSAISGYGYTF; DNA: TGCGCCAGCAGCTCCGCTATTTCGGGCTATGGCTACACCTTC; J: TRBJ1-2; size: -; D: -; length: 14; V: TRBV5-1
CDR3: CAWSVTFSGGNEKLFF; DNA: TGTGCCTGGAGTGTAACGTTTTCGGGAGGCAATGAAAAACTGTTTTTT; J: TRBJ1-4; size: -; D: -; length: 16; V: TRBV30
CDR3: CASSGSGVYNEKLFF; DNA: TGTGCCAGCAGCGGGTCAGGGGTCTATAATGAAAAACTGTTTTTT; J: TRBJ1-4; size: -; D: -; length: 15; V: TRBV9
CDR3: CSYRANYGYTF; DNA: TGCAGTTACAGGGCTAACTATGGCTACACCTTC; J: TRBJ1-2; size: -; D: -; length: 11; V: TRBV20-1
CDR3: CASSLERGGQGDTQYF; DNA: TGCGCCAGCAGCTTGGAGCGGGGGGGCCAGGGAGATACGCAGTATTTT; J: TRBJ2-3; size: -; D: TRBD2; length: 16; V: TRBV5-1
CDR3: CASSSPLRYTEAFF; DNA: TGTGCCAGCAGCTCCCCCCTCAGGTACACTGAAGCTTTCTTT; J: TRBJ1-1; size: -; D: -; length: 14; V: TRBV5-6
CDR3: CATHPSVTSYEQYF; DNA: TGTGCCACCCATCCCAGCGTCACTTCCTACGAGCAGTACTTC; J: TRBJ2-7; size: -; D: -; length: 14; V: TRBV2
CDR3: CASSYFLGGANYGYTF; DNA: TGTGCCAGCAGTTATTTTCTGGGGGGGGCAAACTATGGCTACACCTTC; J: TRBJ1-2; size: -; D: -; length: 16; V: TRBV6-5
CDR3: CASSQSYTEAFF; DNA: TGTGCCAGCAGCCAATCATACACTGAAGCTTTCTTT; J: TRBJ1-1; size: -; D: -; length: 12; V: TRBV3-1/TRBV3-2
CDR3: CASSRRLAGVKETQYF; DNA: TGTGCCAGCAGCCGCAGACTAGCGGGGGTTAAAGAGACCCAGTACTTC; J: TRBJ2-5; size: once; D: TRBD2; length: 16; V: TRBV11-1
CDR3: CASSEEDRRNQPQHF; DNA: TGTGCCAGCAGTGAGGAAGACAGAAGGAATCAGCCCCAGCATTTT; J: TRBJ1-5; size: -; D: -; length: 15; V: TRBV25-1
CDR3: CASSEDGEGVAGFYEQYF; DNA: TGTGCCAGCAGTGAAGATGGGGAGGGAGTAGCGGGGTTTTACGAGCAGTACTTC; J: TRBJ2-7; size: -; D: TRBD2; length: 18; V: TRBV6-1
CDR3: CASKPGGAGEKLFF; DNA: TGTGCCAGCAAACCAGGGGGCGCGGGAGAAAAACTGTTTTTT; J: TRBJ1-4; size: -; D: TRBD1; length: 14; V: TRBV27
CDR3: CASRPDGGDTQYF; DNA: TGTGCCAGCAGGCCCGACGGGGGGGATACGCAGTATTTT; J: TRBJ2-3; size: -; D: TRBD2; length: 13; V: TRBV27
CDR3: CASRLVLAGASQETQYF; DNA: TGTGCCAGCAGACTCGTTCTAGCGGGGGCTTCCCAAGAGACCCAGTACTTC; J: TRBJ2-5; size: -; D: TRBD2; length: 17; V: TRBV3-1/TRBV3-2
CDR3: CAWRQGAWDGYTF; DNA: TGTGCCTGGAGGCAGGGGGCGTGGGATGGCTACACCTTC; J: TRBJ1-2; size: -; D: TRBD1; length: 13; V: TRBV30
CDR3: CASSPEEQGRQPQHF; DNA: TGTGCCAGCAGCCCCGAGGAACAGGGACGTCAGCCCCAGCATTTT; J: TRBJ1-5; size: -; D: -; length: 15; V: TRBV5-8
CDR3: CASSYSSSGVTDTQYF; DNA: TGTGCCAGCAGTTACTCATCTAGCGGGGTCACAGATACGCAGTATTTT; J: TRBJ2-3; size: -; D: TRBD2; length: 16; V: TRBV6-5
CDR3: CASTPGHRSYEQYF; DNA: TGTGCCAGCACGCCGGGACATCGCTCCTACGAGCAGTACTTC; J: TRBJ2-7; size: -; D: -; length: 14; V: TRBV9
CDR3: CASGGSTDTQYF; DNA: TGTGCCAGCGGGGGGAGCACAGATACGCAGTATTTT; J: TRBJ2-3; size: once; D: -; length: 12; V: TRBV12-3/TRBV12-4
CDR3: CASSPGTAANYGYTF; DNA: TGCGCCAGCAGCCCCGGGACAGCTGCAAACTATGGCTACACCTTC; J: TRBJ1-2; size: -; D: TRBD1; length: 15; V: TRBV4-1
CDR3: CASSRGGGRSGNTIYF; DNA: TGTGCCAGCAGTAGGGGCGGAGGGCGCTCTGGAAACACCATATATTTT; J: TRBJ1-3; size: once; D: -; length: 16; V: TRBV6-6
CDR3: CASSRGGRYAGELFF; DNA: TGTGCCAGCAGTCGAGGGGGCCGTTATGCCGGGGAGCTGTTTTTT; J: TRBJ2-2; size: -; D: TRBD1; length: 15; V: TRBV6-5